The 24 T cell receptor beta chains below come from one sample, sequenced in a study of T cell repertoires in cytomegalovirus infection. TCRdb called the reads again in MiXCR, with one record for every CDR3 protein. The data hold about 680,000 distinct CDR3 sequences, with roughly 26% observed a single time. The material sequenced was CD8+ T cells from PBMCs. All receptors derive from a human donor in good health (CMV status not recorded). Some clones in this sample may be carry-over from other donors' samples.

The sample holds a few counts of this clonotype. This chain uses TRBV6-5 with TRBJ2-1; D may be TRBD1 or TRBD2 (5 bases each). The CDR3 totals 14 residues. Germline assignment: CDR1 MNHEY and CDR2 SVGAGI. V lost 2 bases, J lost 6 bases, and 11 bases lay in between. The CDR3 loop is CASSYRGLANEQFF. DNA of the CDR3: TGTGCCAGCAGTTACCGGGGCTTAGCCAATGAGCAGTTCTTC.

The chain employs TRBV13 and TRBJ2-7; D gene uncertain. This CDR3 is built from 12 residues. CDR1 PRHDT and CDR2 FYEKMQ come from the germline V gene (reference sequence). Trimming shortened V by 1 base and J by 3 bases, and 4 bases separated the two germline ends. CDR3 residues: CASSLVIYEQYV. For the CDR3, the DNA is TGTGCCAGCAGCTTAGTCATCTACGAGCAGTACGTC.

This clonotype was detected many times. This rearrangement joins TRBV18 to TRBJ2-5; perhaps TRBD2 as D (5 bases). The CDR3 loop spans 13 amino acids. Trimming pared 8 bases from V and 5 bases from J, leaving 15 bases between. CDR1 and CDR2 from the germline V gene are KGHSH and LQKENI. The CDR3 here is CASSPTPGETQYF. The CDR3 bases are TGTGCCAGCAGCCCGACGCCGGGGGAGACCCAGTACTTC.

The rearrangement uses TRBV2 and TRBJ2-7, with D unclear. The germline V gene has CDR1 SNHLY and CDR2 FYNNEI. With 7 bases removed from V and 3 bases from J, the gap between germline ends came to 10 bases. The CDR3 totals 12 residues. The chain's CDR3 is CASKGKFYEQYF. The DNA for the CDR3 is TGTGCCAGCAAGGGAAAGTTCTACGAGCAGTACTTC.

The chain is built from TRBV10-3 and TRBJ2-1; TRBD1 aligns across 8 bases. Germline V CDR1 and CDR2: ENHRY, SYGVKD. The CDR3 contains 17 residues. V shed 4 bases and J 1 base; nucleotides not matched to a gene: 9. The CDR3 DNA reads TGTGCCATCAGTGGATCCGGACAGGGAGTATCCTACAATGAGCAGTTCTTC. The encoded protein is CAISGSGQGVSYNEQFF.

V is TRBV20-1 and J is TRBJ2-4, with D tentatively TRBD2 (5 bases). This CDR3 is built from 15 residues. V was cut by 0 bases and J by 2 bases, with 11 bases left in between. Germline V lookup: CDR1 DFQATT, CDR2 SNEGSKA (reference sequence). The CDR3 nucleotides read TGCAGTGCTAGAGATTATGAGCGGCCCAAAAACATTCAGTACTTC. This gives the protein CSARDYERPKNIQYF.

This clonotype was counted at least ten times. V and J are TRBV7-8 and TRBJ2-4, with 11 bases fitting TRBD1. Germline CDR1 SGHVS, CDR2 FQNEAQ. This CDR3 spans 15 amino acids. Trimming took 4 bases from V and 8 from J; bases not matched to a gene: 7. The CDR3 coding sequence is TGTGCCAGCAGCTGGGCGGGACAGGGGGGCTACATTCAGTACTTC. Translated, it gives CASSWAGQGGYIQYF.

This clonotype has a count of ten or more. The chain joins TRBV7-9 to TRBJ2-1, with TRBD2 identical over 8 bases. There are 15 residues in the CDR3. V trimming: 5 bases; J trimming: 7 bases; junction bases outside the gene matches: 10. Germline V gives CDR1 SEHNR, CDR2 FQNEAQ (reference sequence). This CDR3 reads CASSPSGGRNNEQFF. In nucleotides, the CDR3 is TGTGCCAGCAGCCCCAGCGGGGGAAGGAATAATGAGCAGTTCTTC.

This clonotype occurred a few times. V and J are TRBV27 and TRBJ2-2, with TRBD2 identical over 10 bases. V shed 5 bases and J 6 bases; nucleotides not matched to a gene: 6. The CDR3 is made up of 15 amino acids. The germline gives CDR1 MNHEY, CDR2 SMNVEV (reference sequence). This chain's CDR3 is CASSNSGGLAGELFF. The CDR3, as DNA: TGTGCCAGCAGTAATAGCGGGGGGCTGGCCGGGGAGCTGTTTTTT.

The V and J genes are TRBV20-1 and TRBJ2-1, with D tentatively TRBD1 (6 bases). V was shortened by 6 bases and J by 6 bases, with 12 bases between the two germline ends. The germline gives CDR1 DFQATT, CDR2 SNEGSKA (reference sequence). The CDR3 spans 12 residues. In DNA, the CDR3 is TGCAGTGCCGGGTTAGGGGGCAATGAGCAGTTCTTC. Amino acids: CSAGLGGNEQFF.

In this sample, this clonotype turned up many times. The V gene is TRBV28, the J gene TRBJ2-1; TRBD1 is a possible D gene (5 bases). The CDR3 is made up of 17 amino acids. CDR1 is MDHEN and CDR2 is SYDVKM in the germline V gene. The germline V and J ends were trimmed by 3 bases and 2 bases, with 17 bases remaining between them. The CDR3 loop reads CASSFPSSRVTYNEQFF. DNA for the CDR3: TGTGCCAGCAGTTTCCCCTCCAGCAGGGTGACCTACAATGAGCAGTTCTTC.

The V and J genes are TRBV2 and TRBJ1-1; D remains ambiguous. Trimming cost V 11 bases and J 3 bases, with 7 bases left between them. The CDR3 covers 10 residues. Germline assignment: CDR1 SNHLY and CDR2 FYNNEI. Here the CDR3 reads CAAWDTEAFF. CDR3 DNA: TGTGCCGCATGGGACACTGAAGCTTTCTTT.

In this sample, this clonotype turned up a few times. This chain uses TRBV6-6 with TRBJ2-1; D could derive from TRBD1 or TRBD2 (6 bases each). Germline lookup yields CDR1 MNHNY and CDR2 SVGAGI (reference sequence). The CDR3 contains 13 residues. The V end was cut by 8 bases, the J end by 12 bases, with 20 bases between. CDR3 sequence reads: CASLERGEGGQFF. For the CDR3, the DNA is TGTGCCAGCCTAGAGAGGGGGGAAGGGGGGCAGTTCTTC.

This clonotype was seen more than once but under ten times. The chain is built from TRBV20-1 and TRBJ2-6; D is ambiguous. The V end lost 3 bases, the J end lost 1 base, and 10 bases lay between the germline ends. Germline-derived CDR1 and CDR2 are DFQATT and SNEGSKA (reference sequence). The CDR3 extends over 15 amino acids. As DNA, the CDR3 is TGCAGTGCTAGGGGCAGTAAATCTGGGGCCAACGTCCTGACTTTC. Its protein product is CSARGSKSGANVLTF.

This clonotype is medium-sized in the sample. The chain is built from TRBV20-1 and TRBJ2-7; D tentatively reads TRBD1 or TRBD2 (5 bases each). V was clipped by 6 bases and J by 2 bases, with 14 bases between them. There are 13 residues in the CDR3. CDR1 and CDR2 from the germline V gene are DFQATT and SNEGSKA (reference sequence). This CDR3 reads CSARAGSAYEQYF. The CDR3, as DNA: TGCAGTGCCAGGGCGGGTTCAGCCTACGAGCAGTACTTC.

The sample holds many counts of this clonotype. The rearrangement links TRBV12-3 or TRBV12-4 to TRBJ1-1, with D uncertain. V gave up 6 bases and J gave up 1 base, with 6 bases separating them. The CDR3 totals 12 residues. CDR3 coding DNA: TGTGCCAGCAGGAAGAAGAACACTGAAGCTTTCTTT. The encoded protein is CASRKKNTEAFF.

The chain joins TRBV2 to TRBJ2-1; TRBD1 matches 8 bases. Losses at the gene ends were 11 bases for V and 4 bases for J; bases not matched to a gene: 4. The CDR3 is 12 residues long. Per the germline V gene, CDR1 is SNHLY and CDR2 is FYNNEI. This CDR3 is CAPGQAYNEQFF. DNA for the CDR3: TGTGCCCCGGGACAGGCTTACAATGAGCAGTTCTTC.

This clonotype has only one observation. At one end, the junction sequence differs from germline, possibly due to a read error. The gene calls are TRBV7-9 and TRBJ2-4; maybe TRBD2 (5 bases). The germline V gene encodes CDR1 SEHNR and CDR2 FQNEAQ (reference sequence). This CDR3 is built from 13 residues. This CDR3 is CASSGGAENIQYF. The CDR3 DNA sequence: TGTGCCAGCAGCGGAGGAGCCGAAAACATTCAGTACTTC.

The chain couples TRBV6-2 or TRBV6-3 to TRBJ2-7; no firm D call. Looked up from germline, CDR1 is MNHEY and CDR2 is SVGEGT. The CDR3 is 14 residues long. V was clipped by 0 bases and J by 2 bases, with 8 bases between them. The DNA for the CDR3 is TGTGCCAGCAGTTACTCCTGGCAGCCCTACGAGCAGTACTTC. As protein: CASSYSWQPYEQYF.

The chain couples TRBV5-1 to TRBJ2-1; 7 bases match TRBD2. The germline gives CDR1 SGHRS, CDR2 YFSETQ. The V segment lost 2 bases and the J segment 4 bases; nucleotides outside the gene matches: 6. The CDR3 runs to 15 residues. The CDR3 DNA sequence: TGCGCCAGCAGCTTAGAGGGACTAAAATACAATGAGCAGTTCTTC. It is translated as CASSLEGLKYNEQFF.

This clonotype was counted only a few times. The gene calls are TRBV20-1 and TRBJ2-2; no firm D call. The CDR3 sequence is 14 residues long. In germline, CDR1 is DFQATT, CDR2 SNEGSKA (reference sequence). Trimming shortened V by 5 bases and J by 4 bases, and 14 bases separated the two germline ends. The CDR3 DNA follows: TGCAGTGCTGGTAGAGAGCGCCTCACCGGGGAGCTGTTTTTT. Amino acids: CSAGRERLTGELFF.

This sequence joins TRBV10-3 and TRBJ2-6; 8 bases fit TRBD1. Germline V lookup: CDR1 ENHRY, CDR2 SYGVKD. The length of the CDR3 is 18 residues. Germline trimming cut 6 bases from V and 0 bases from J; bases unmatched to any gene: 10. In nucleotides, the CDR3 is TGTGCCATCAGGACGCTAGGACAGGGCATCTCTGGGGCCAACGTCCTGACTTTC. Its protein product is CAIRTLGQGISGANVLTF.

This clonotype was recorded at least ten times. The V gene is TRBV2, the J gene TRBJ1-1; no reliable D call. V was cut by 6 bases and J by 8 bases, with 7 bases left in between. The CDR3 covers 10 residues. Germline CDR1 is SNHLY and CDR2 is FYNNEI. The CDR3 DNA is TGTGCCAGCAGGGGCCTAGAAGCTTTCTTT. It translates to CASRGLEAFF.

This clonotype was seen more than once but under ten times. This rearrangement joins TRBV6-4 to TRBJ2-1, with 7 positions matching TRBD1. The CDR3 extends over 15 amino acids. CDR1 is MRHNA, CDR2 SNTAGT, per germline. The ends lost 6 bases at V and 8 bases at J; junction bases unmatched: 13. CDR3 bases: TGTGCCAGCAGCCCCGGGACAGCTTTCTTAGATGAGCAGTTCTTC. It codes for CASSPGTAFLDEQFF.